This TCR beta chain was documented in a study of CD8 T cells in ankylosing spondylitis. Remarks on this clonotype: Antigen unknown.

Study outcomes and limitations: A subset of motif variants has previously been described in the synovial fluid and blood of reactive arthritis. Reportedly, matched ankylosing spondylitis synovial fluid was significantly enriched for disease-linked clones. What appeared characteristic of ankylosing spondylitis blood was a TCR beta motif of several highly homologous variants.

TCRdb processed the 5' RACE reads anew with MiXCR; each CDR3 protein has one entry. The sample comprises 500,000 to 550,000 distinct CDR3 sequences, about 12% of which are singletons, and nearly 7% rests with the top ten. Trimming removed 3 bases from V and 9 bases from J; junction bases left unmatched: 3. There are 13 residues in the CDR3. Germline lookup yields CDR1 WNHNN and CDR2 SYGVQD (reference sequence). The TCR originated in a male donor with ankylosing spondylitis. The J gene is TRBJ2-1, the V gene TRBV10-1; 9 bases align to TRBD2. Sample: blood, either unsorted or a sorted T cell fraction (not recorded which). In DNA form, the CDR3 reads TGCGCCAGCAGTGAAGGCGGGAGGGCTGAGCAGTTCTTC. This sequence encodes CASSEGGRAEQFF.